This record covers a single T cell receptor (beta chain). The antigen is undetermined. The data originate from a study of T cells expressing NK-cell markers. Study observations and caveats: Of CD8+ T cells, roughly 1.0-7.5% belonged to dominant NKG2C+ clonotypes in five to seven donors. The study left the HCMV specificity of expanded NKG2C+ T cell clones unresolved.

TCRdb reprocessed the 5' RACE reads and stores each CDR3 protein as one record, lacking DNA. This sample contains roughly 380,000 distinct CDR3 sequences. Sequenced: blood T cells: a sorted CD56 or NKG2C T cell subset, CD4+ or CD8+ T cells, or bulk PBMC T cells (not recorded which). This sequence originates from a man aged 18-70 years in good health.

The CDR3 sequence is CSVELPGPNIQYF. The chain is built from TRBV29-1 and TRBJ2-4; TCRdb lists TRBD1, though no DNA is available to test this call. Germline V gives CDR1 SQVTM, CDR2 ANQGSEA. CDR3 length: 13 residues.